The next 21 T cell receptor beta chains were all read from a single sample in a study of blood T cell repertoires in COVID-19. Data came from immunoSEQ multiplex PCR; TCRdb stores just in-frame clones and leaves some out. The table shows hundreds of thousands of clones, with roughly nine tenths occurring only once. Sequencing was done on a sample of peripheral blood. The receptors come from a woman younger than 35 who had recovered from COVID-19.

The chain joins TRBV4-2 to TRBJ1-3; 7 bases agree with TRBD1. Germline V CDR1 and CDR2: LGHNA, YNFKEQ. Trimming cost V 0 bases and J 0 bases; bases outside gene matches: 14. This CDR3 contains 20 residues. The CDR3 nucleotides read TGTGCCAGCAGCCAAGATCGCCGGGACAGCTCCTCTCTCTCTGGAAACACCATATATTTT. Translation gives CASSQDRRDSSSLSGNTIYF.

This clone has only one observation. The J gene is TRBJ2-2, the V gene TRBV6-6; possibly TRBD2 for D (6 bases). V was cut by 7 bases and J by 6 bases, with 12 bases left in between. This CDR3 spans 13 amino acids. In germline, CDR1 is MNHNY, CDR2 SVGAGI (reference sequence). CDR3 coding DNA: TGTGCCAGCATTAAGGGACTCCCCGGGGAGCTGTTTTTT. Its protein is CASIKGLPGELFF.

The CDR3 DNA reads as TGTGCCAGCAGCCGATACTCACAGGGATCGAACACCGGGGAGCTGTTTTTT. It specifies CASSRYSQGSNTGELFF. J is TRBJ2-2 and V is TRBV3-1 (or the pseudogene TRBV3-2), with TRBD1 as a possible D gene (6 bases). Germline assignment: CDR1 LGHDT and CDR2 YNNKEL (reference sequence). This CDR3 has 17 amino acids. V was trimmed by 4 bases and J by 0 bases, leaving 15 bases between them.

This chain uses TRBV19 with TRBJ1-1, with D perhaps matching TRBD1 (5 bases). The germline V gene encodes CDR1 LNHDA and CDR2 SQIVND (reference sequence). V lost 3 bases, J lost 3 bases, and 20 bases lay in between. There are 17 residues in the CDR3. The CDR3 DNA is TGTGCCAGTAGTATGGGCAGGGTCGGTACGTGGTACACTGAAGCTTTCTTT. It codes for CASSMGRVGTWYTEAFF.

The chain couples TRBV6-6 to TRBJ2-5; perhaps TRBD1 as D (5 bases). Trimming cost V 2 bases and J 5 bases, with 6 bases left between them. This CDR3 has 12 residues. Looked up from germline, CDR1 is MNHNY and CDR2 is SVGAGI (reference sequence). CDR3 sequence: CASSYGAETQYF. The CDR3 coding sequence is TGTGCCAGCAGTTACGGGGCGGAGACCCAGTACTTC.

This chain's CDR3 is CASSYIFGSGNTEAFF. Here the CDR3 DNA reads TGTGCCAGCAGTTATATTTTCGGGAGTGGGAACACTGAAGCTTTCTTT. This chain links TRBV6-2 or TRBV6-3 with TRBJ1-1; unclear D gene. V shed 3 bases and J shed 1 base, with 15 bases lying between them. Germline V CDR1 and CDR2: MNHEY, SVGEGT. The CDR3 covers 16 residues.

This chain connects TRBV24-1 to TRBJ2-2, with 7 bases identical to TRBD2. The V and J ends lost 0 bases and 2 bases, in that order; junction bases with no gene match: 5. CDR1 and CDR2 from the germline V gene are KGHDR and SFDVKD. The CDR3 extends over 17 amino acids. This CDR3 is CATSDLGGGPNTGELFF. In DNA, the CDR3 is TGTGCCACCAGTGATTTGGGGGGGGGACCAAACACCGGGGAGCTGTTTTTT.

V and J are TRBV2 and TRBJ2-3; D not resolved. Trimming took off 7 bases at V and 0 bases at J, with 11 bases between the two ends. The CDR3 length is 14 residues. Germline-derived CDR1 and CDR2 are SNHLY and FYNNEI. CDR3 amino acids: CASTFDFSTDTQYF. The DNA for the CDR3 is TGTGCCAGCACCTTCGACTTTAGCACAGATACGCAGTATTTT.

The rearrangement links TRBV7-9 to TRBJ1-2; D perhaps matches TRBD1 (5 bases). CDR1 SEHNR and CDR2 FQNEAQ come from the germline V gene (reference sequence). The CDR3 loop spans 14 amino acids. With 1 base removed from V and 4 bases from J, the gap between germline ends came to 10 bases. DNA of the CDR3: TGTGCCAGCAGCTTAGTACAGGACGTCTATGGCTACACCTTC. Its translation: CASSLVQDVYGYTF.

This clone was seen a single time. The chain joins TRBV7-9 to TRBJ1-2; D might be TRBD1 (6 bases). CDR1 and CDR2 from the germline V gene are SEHNR and FQNEAQ (reference sequence). The CDR3 consists of 12 residues. Trimming pared 5 bases from V and 8 bases from J, leaving 12 bases between. The CDR3 region has the DNA TGTGCCAGCAGCCAGGGGAGGGTGGGCTACACCTTC. Translated: CASSQGRVGYTF.

This chain joins TRBV7-9 and TRBJ1-2, with 7 bases that match TRBD1. Germline V gene lookup returns CDR1 SEHNR and CDR2 FQNEAQ (reference sequence). Losses at the gene ends were 1 base for V and 5 bases for J; bases not matched to a gene: 4. The CDR3 is 14 residues long. The CDR3 protein is CASSLGDRTYGYTF. The CDR3 DNA follows: TGTGCCAGCAGCTTAGGGGACAGAACTTATGGCTACACCTTC.

This sequence joins TRBV25-1 and TRBJ2-5; D gene unclear. V shed 0 bases and J shed 3 bases, with 5 bases lying between them. The CDR3 consists of 13 residues. The V gene's germline CDR1 is MGHDK and CDR2 SYGVNS. The CDR3 DNA follows: TGTGCCAGCAGTGAATACCGGGAAGAGACCCAGTACTTC. Protein sequence: CASSEYREETQYF. Based on the CDR3 plus reference TRBV25-1 and TRBJ2-5, the full variable domain is EADIYQTPRYLVIGTGKKITLECSQTMGHDKMYWYQQDPGMELHLIHYSYGVNSTEKGDLSSESTVSRIRTEHFPLTLESARPSHTSQYLCASSEYREETQYFGPGTRLLVL.

The chain combines TRBV4-3 with TRBJ2-1; possible D gene TRBD1, 6 bases. With 5 bases removed from V and 8 bases from J, the gap between germline ends came to 10 bases. The CDR3 contains 12 residues. Looked up from germline, CDR1 is LGHNA and CDR2 is YSLEER. CDR3: CASSATGDEQFF. The CDR3 nucleotides read TGCGCCAGCAGCGCGACAGGTGATGAGCAGTTCTTC.

The genes are TRBV3-1 (or the pseudogene TRBV3-2) and TRBJ1-1; the D is unclear. The CDR3 is 12 amino acids. CDR1 and CDR2 (germline): LGHDT, YNNKEL (reference sequence). V was clipped by 3 bases and J by 3 bases, with 5 bases between them. For the CDR3, the DNA is TGTGCCAGCAGCCACGAGTACACTGAAGCTTTCTTT. It yields the protein CASSHEYTEAFF.

This sequence joins TRBV9 and TRBJ2-3; 7 nucleotides agree with TRBD1. Germline trimming cut 5 bases from V and 2 bases from J; bases unmatched to any gene: 11. CDR3 length: 16 residues. Germline V gene sequence: CDR1 SGDLS, CDR2 YYNGEE. This CDR3 is CASSVMDRPLTDTQYF. In DNA, the CDR3 is TGTGCCAGCAGTGTAATGGACAGGCCTCTCACAGATACGCAGTATTTT.

The V call is TRBV15, the J call TRBJ2-2; D might be TRBD2 (6 bases). There are 15 residues in the CDR3. Germline assignment: CDR1 LNHNV and CDR2 YYDKDF (reference sequence). V dropped 2 bases and J dropped 1 base, with 8 bases sitting between them. CDR3 loop: CATSRLSGNTGELFF. The CDR3 DNA follows: TGTGCCACCAGCAGACTTAGCGGGAACACCGGGGAGCTGTTTTTT.

The genes are TRBV5-1 and TRBJ1-2, with D maybe TRBD1 (5 bases). Trimming stripped 4 bases from V and 0 bases from J, with 10 bases between. Looked up from germline, CDR1 is SGHRS and CDR2 is YFSETQ. CDR3 length: 14 amino acids. This chain's CDR3 is CASSRPGANYGYTF. The DNA for the CDR3 is TGCGCCAGCAGCCGGCCGGGGGCTAACTATGGCTACACCTTC.

This chain joins TRBV7-3 and TRBJ2-1, with TRBD2 matching over 8 bases. The CDR3 covers 16 residues. The ends lost 5 bases at V and 0 bases at J; junction bases unmatched: 6. Per germline, CDR1 SGHTA and CDR2 FQGTGA. The CDR3: CASSGTSGSSYNEQFF. CDR3 nucleotides: TGTGCCAGCAGCGGAACGAGCGGGAGCTCCTACAATGAGCAGTTCTTC.

This chain connects TRBV5-4 to TRBJ2-7, with 9 bases lining up with TRBD2. Per germline, CDR1 SGHNT and CDR2 YYREEE (reference sequence). CDR3 length equals 15 residues. V trimming: 5 bases; J trimming: 2 bases; junction bases outside the gene matches: 8. The CDR3: CASSPLAGAAYEQYF. For the CDR3, the DNA is TGTGCCAGCAGTCCCTTAGCGGGAGCGGCCTACGAGCAGTACTTC.

This chain connects TRBV7-9 to TRBJ2-1; no reliable D call. Trimming cost V 5 bases and J 0 bases, with 11 bases left between them. Germline V gene lookup returns CDR1 SEHNR and CDR2 FQNEAQ (reference sequence). The CDR3 is 15 residues long. CDR3 sequence reads: CASSPADSSYNEQFF. The CDR3 coding sequence is TGTGCCAGCAGCCCGGCGGATAGCTCCTACAATGAGCAGTTCTTC.

The chain carries TRBV13 and TRBJ2-1; a possible D gene is TRBD2 (6 bases). The CDR3 consists of 15 residues. Germline V gives CDR1 PRHDT, CDR2 FYEKMQ (reference sequence). Trimming removed 5 bases at V and 8 bases at J, with 19 bases between. The CDR3 nucleotides are TGTGCCAGCAGCGACAGACGCTCAGGCGGGGATGAGCAGTTCTTC. This gives the protein CASSDRRSGGDEQFF.